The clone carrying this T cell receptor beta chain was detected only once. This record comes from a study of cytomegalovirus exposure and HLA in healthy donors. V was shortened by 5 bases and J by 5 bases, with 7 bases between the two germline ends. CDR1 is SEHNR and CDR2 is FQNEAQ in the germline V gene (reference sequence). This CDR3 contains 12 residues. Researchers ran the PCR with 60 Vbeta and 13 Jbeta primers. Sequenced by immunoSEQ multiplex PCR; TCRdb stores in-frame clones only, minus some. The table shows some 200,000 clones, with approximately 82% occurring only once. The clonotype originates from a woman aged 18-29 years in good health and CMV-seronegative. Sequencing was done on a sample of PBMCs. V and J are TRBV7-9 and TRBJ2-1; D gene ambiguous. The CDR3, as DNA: TGTGCCAGCAGCCTGTCCCACAATGAGCAGTTCTTC. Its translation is CASSLSHNEQFF.